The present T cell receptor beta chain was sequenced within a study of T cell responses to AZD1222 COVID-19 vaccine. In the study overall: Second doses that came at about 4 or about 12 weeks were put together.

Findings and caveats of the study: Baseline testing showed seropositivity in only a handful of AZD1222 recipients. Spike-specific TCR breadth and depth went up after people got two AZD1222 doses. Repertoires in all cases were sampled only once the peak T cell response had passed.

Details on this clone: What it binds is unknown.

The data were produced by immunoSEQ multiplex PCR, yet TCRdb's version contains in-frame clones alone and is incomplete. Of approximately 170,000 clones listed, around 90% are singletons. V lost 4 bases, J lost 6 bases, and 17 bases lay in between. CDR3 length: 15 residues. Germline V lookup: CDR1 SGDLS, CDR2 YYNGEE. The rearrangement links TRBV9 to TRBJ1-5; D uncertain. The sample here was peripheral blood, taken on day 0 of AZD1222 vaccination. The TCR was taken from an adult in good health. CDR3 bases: TGTGCCAGCAGCCCTCGCGGGGAGGTGGGTCAGCCCCAGCATTTT. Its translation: CASSPRGEVGQPQHF.